The sequence of this TCR beta chain was determined in a study of cytomegalovirus exposure and HLA in healthy donors. Primers: 60 Vbeta forward and 13 Jbeta reverse. TCRdb keeps only in-frame clones here, not all; method: immunoSEQ multiplex PCR. The sample shows about 130,000 clones, 75% to 85% of them seen only once. This clone was found a few times. Germline V gives CDR1 MNHEY, CDR2 SVGAGI. CDR3 size: 15 residues. V shed 5 bases, J shed 6 bases, and the junction held 7 bases outside the gene matches. The receptor was isolated from a man aged 35-49 years in good health and CMV-seronegative. The J gene is TRBJ2-3, the V gene TRBV6-5; TRBD2 matches at 11 bases. The specimen sequenced was PBMCs. CDR3 in DNA: TGTGCCAGCAGTGCCGGGACTAGCGGTTTGGATACGCAGTATTTT. Its translation: CASSAGTSGLDTQYF.